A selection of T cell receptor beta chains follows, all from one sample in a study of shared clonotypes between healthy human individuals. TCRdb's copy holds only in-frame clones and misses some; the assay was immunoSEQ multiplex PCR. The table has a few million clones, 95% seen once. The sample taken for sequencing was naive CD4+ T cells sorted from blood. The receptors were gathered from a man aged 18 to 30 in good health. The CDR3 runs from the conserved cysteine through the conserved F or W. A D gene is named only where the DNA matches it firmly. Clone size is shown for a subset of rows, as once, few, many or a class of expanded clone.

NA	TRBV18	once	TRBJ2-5	TGTGCCAGCTCACCACAGGGAGAGACCCAGTACTTC	CASSPQGETQYF
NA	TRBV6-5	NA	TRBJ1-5	TGTGCCAGCAGTTACTCGGGCAGTAATCAGCCCCAGCATTTT	CASSYSGSNQPQHF
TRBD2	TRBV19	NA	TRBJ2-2	TGTGCCAGTAGGATGAGGGGACTAGCGGGAGACACCGGGGAGCTGTTTTTT	CASRMRGLAGDTGELFF
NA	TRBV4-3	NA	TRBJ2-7	TGCGCCAGCAGCCAACCCCCCGGCCGGGTAAGTGGGTCCTACGAGCAGTACTTC	CASSQPPGRVSGSYEQYF
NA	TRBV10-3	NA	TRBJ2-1	TGTGCCATCAGTGAACGGTTGGGAGAGCAGTTCTTC	CAISERLGEQFF
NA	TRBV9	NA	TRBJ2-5	NA	CASSVGTGAPYF
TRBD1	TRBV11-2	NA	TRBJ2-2	TGTGCCAGCAGCTTAATACAGGGGGCCGGGACCGGGGAGCTGTTTTTT	CASSLIQGAGTGELFF
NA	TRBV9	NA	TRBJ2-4	TGTGCCAGCAGCGTAGAGGGGACGAGGGGAAACATTCAGTACTTC	CASSVEGTRGNIQYF
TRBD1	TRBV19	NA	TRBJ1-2	TGTGCCAGCAGTCTGGGACAGTCCTATGGCTACACCTTC	CASSLGQSYGYTF
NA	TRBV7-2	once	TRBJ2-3	TGTGCCAGCAGCCCCTTCGGGCGGGGCTACACAGATACGCAGTATTTT	CASSPFGRGYTDTQYF
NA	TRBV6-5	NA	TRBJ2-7	TGTGCCAGCAGTTACGAGGGGGGCCCCTACGAGCAGTACTTC	CASSYEGGPYEQYF
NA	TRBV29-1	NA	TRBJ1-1	TGCAGCGTTGAAGATGGAGGGAACACTGAAGCTTTCTTT	CSVEDGGNTEAFF
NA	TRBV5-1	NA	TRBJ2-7	TGCGCCAGCAGCCCCCTCCGGGCCGTGGGCCACGAGCAGTACTTC	CASSPLRAVGHEQYF
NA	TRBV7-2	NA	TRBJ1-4	TGTGCCAGCAGCTTAGAAGGGCCCGCGAAAAATGAAAAACTGTTTTTT	CASSLEGPAKNEKLFF
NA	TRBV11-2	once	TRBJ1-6	TGTGCCAGCAGGCCCATCTTAGGCACGAGGGGTTCACCCCTCCACTTT	CASRPILGTRGSPLHF
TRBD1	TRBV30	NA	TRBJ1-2	TGTGCCTGGAGCGGACAGGGACGGTATGGCTACACCTTC	CAWSGQGRYGYTF
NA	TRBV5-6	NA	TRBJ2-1	TGTGCCAGCAGCTCACAGGGTCCCTCCTACAATGAGCAGTTCTTC	CASSSQGPSYNEQFF
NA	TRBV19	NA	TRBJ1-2	TGTGCCAGTAGTCATGGGACACTTGACTATGGCTACACCTTC	CASSHGTLDYGYTF
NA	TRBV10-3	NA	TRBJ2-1	TGTGCCATCAGCGGGTCATACAATGAGCAGTTCTTC	CAISGSYNEQFF
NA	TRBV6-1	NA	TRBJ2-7	TGTGCCAGCAGTATTGTCGACAGCTCCTACGAGCAGTACTTC	CASSIVDSSYEQYF
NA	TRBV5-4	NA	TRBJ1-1	TGTGCCAGCAGCCTCGGACAAGGGGGGGCGAACACTGAAGCTTTCTTT	CASSLGQGGANTEAFF
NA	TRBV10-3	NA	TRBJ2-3	TGTGCCATCAGTGAGTCGCAGGTGGAAGATACGCAGTATTTT	CAISESQVEDTQYF
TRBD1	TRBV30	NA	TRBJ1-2	TGTGCCTGGATCAACAGGGGGATCAACTATGGCTACACCTTC	CAWINRGINYGYTF
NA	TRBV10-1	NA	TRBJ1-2	TGCGCCAGCAGTCCCTCGGGAGATGATAGAGGCTACACCTTC	CASSPSGDDRGYTF
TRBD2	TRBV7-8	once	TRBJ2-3	TGTGCCAGCAGCGCGCTAGCGGAAAGCACAGATACGCAGTATTTT	CASSALAESTDTQYF
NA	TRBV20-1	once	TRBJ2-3	TGCAGTGCGACAACAGATACGCAGTATTTT	CSATTDTQYF
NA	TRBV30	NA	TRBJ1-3	TGTGCCTGGAGTGTAGTCACTAAGGCTGGAAACACCATATATTTT	CAWSVVTKAGNTIYF
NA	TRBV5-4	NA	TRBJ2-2	TGTGCCAGCAGCTTGGACCAGGGTGGCGGGGAGCTGTTTTTT	CASSLDQGGGELFF
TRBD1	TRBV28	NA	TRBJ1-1	TGTGCCAGCTTTAATGGGGGGACAGGGGGCAAGGAAGCTTTCTTT	CASFNGGTGGKEAFF
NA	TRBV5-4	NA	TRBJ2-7	TGTGCCAGCAGCCCCGGACGGATCTACGAGCAGTACTTC	CASSPGRIYEQYF
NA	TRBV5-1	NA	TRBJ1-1	TGCGCCAGCAGCGCTTCGACCCAGAACACTGAAGCTTTCTTT	CASSASTQNTEAFF
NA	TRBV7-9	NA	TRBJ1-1	TGTGCCACCCGAGGCGGGGCGGCAGCTTTCTTT	CATRGGAAAFF
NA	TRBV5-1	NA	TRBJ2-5	TGCGCCAGCAGCTTGGCCTCCGGGGAGACCCAGTACTTC	CASSLASGETQYF
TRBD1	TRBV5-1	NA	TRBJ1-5	TGCGCCAGCAGCTTGGGTGGACAGGGCAATCAGCCCCAGCATTTT	CASSLGGQGNQPQHF
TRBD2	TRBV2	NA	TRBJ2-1	TGTGCCAGCAGGGAATGGACTAGGGAAAACCATGAGCAGTTCTTC	CASREWTRENHEQFF
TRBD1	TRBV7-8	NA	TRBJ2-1	TGTGCCAGCACCATAAGACAGGGGCCAGCGGAGCAGTTCTTC	CASTIRQGPAEQFF
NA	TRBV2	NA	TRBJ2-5	TGTGCCAGCACGTTGGACAGAGGGTACCAAGAGACCCAGTACTTC	CASTLDRGYQETQYF
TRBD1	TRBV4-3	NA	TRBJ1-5	TGCGCCAGCAGCCAAGAGACAGGGCCGAATCAGCCCCAGCATTTT	CASSQETGPNQPQHF
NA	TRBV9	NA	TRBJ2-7	TGTGCCAGCAGTGCGGGACAGATCTCCTACGAGCAGTACTTC	CASSAGQISYEQYF
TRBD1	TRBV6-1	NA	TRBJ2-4	TGTGCCAGCAGTGAAGCTGGTACGGGACAGGCGAACAAAAACATTCAGTACTTC	CASSEAGTGQANKNIQYF
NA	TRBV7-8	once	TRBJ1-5	TGTGCCAGCAGCTTATCTGCCGGGACAACTCAGCCCCAGCATTTT	CASSLSAGTTQPQHF
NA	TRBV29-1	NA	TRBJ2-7	TGCAGCGTTGAGTCGGGAACCTACGAGCAGTACTTC	CSVESGTYEQYF
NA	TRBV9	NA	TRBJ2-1	TGTGCCAGCAGCCGGGGGTTTTCGGACAATGAGCAGTTCTTC	CASSRGFSDNEQFF
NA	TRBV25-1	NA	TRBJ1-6	TGTGCCAGCAGCCCGACAGTTGGTAGGGATTCACCCCTCCACTTT	CASSPTVGRDSPLHF
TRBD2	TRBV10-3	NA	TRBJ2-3	TGTGCCATCAAAACTAGCGGCACAGATACGCAGTATTTT	CAIKTSGTDTQYF
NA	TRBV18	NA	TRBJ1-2	TGTGCCAGCTCACCGTCCTCGGACGTCTATGGCTACACCTTC	CASSPSSDVYGYTF
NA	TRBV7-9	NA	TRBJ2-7	TGTGCCAGCAGCTTAGATTTTGGGGCAGGGCGCCGCGAGCAGTACTTC	CASSLDFGAGRREQYF
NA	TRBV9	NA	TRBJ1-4	TGTGCCAGCAGCGTACCAGGGAAGAATGAAAAACTGTTTTTT	CASSVPGKNEKLFF
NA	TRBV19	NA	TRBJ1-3	TGTGCCAGTAGTACAGGGACCCCGGGTAACACCATATATTTT	CASSTGTPGNTIYF
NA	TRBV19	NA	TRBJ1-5	TGTGCCAGTAGTATCTTGGGGTATAACGGCAATCAGCCCCAGCATTTT	CASSILGYNGNQPQHF
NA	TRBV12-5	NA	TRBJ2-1	TGTGCTAGTCTACTAGCCTCCTACAATGAGCAGTTCTTC	CASLLASYNEQFF
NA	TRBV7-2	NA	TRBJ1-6	TGTGCCAGCAGCTCCGAGGTAACCGGTAGTCATTCACCCCTCCACTTT	CASSSEVTGSHSPLHF